The 23 T cell receptor beta chains given below trace back to one sample, sequenced in a study of OX40 agonist ivuxolimab in advanced cancers. Measured with immunoSEQ multiplex PCR; TCRdb has only the in-frame clones, and not every one. The sample records tens of thousands of clones, approximately 88% being singletons. The starting material was CD4+ or CD8+ T cells sorted from blood, obtained in a trial of the OX40 agonist ivuxolimab. Receptors were obtained from an adult with an advanced solid tumor such as melanoma, head and neck, liver or kidney cancer.

V usage is TRBV19 and J usage is TRBJ1-4, with D hard to call. This CDR3 has 14 residues. The ends were cut back, 1 base at V and 5 bases at J, with 8 bases in the middle. Germline-derived CDR1 and CDR2 are LNHDA and SQIVND (reference sequence). CDR3 amino acids: CASSIVPGNEKLFF. CDR3 DNA: TGTGCCAGTAGTATAGTCCCGGGGAATGAAAAACTGTTTTTT.

This chain's CDR3 is CASSPKLAGAYEQYF. CDR3 DNA sequence: TGTGCCAGCAGCCCGAAACTAGCGGGAGCCTACGAGCAGTACTTC. The chain employs TRBV28 and TRBJ2-7, with 11 bases fitting TRBD2. The CDR3 totals 15 residues. The V gene end was trimmed by 6 bases and the J gene end by 2 bases; junction bases not matched to a gene: 6. CDR1 and CDR2 (germline): MDHEN, SYDVKM.

V usage is TRBV2 and J usage is TRBJ2-7; D is undetermined. The germline V and J ends were trimmed by 1 base and 6 bases, with 10 bases remaining between them. CDR3 length equals 13 residues. From germline, CDR1 is SNHLY and CDR2 FYNNEI. The chain's CDR3 is CASSEGDSSEQYF. The CDR3 DNA reads TGTGCCAGCAGTGAAGGAGATTCTAGCGAGCAGTACTTC. Full variable domain (remainder filled in from reference TRBV2 and TRBJ2-7): EPEVTQTPSHQVTQMGQEVILRCVPISNHLYFYWYRQILGQKVEFLVSFYNNEISEKSEIFDDQFSVERPDGSNFTLKIRSTKLEDSAMYFCASSEGDSSEQYFGPGTRLTVT.

This chain joins TRBV27 and TRBJ1-6; 8 nucleotides line up with TRBD1. The CDR3 has 14 amino acids. The V segment lost 4 bases and the J segment 6 bases; nucleotides outside the gene matches: 2. Germline CDR1 MNHEY, CDR2 SMNVEV (reference sequence). In DNA, the CDR3 is TGTGCCAGCAGTTCCGGACAGGGTAATTCACCCCTCCACTTT. Translating it yields CASSSGQGNSPLHF.

This sequence joins TRBV28 and TRBJ2-1, with D maybe TRBD2 (5 bases). Germline CDR1 reads MDHEN; CDR2 reads SYDVKM. Trimming removed 6 bases from V and 7 bases from J, with 16 bases in between. CDR3 length equals 14 residues. The CDR3 spells CASRSDYPTNEQFF. Here the CDR3 DNA reads TGTGCCAGCAGGAGTGACTACCCTACGAATGAGCAGTTCTTC. The full variable domain, completed using reference TRBV28 and TRBJ2-1, is DVKVTQSSRYLVKRTGEKVFLECVQDMDHENMFWYRQDPGLGLRLIYFSYDVKMKEKGDIPEGYSVSREKKERFSLILESASTNQTSMYLCASRSDYPTNEQFFGPGTRLTVL.

This chain uses TRBV5-1 with TRBJ1-1; D is uncertain. This CDR3 has 14 amino acids. V lost 0 bases to trimming and J lost 7 bases, with 13 bases between them. Per germline, CDR1 SGHRS and CDR2 YFSETQ. The CDR3 is CASSLGQPEIEAFF. The CDR3 nucleotides are TGCGCCAGCAGCTTGGGGCAGCCTGAAATTGAAGCTTTCTTT.

The CDR3: CASSLRGRWAKNIQYF. The CDR3 bases are TGTGCCAGCAGTTTGCGGGGGCGGTGGGCCAAAAACATTCAGTACTTC. This chain uses TRBV28 with TRBJ2-4; possibly TRBD2 for D (7 bases). Germline V lookup: CDR1 MDHEN, CDR2 SYDVKM. CDR3 length: 16 amino acids. V gave up 3 bases and J gave up 1 base, with 13 bases separating them. Combining the CDR3 with reference TRBV28 and TRBJ2-4 gives the whole variable domain DVKVTQSSRYLVKRTGEKVFLECVQDMDHENMFWYRQDPGLGLRLIYFSYDVKMKEKGDIPEGYSVSREKKERFSLILESASTNQTSMYLCASSLRGRWAKNIQYFGAGTRLSVL.

The chain combines TRBV28 with TRBJ2-1, with 10 bases lining up with TRBD2. Unmatched junction bases numbered 14, after V lost 3 bases and J lost 0 bases. CDR1 is MDHEN and CDR2 is SYDVKM in the germline V gene. The length of the CDR3 is 20 residues. In nucleotides, the CDR3 is TGTGCCAGCAGTTTCCCCGGACTAGCGGAGGACACAAGCTCCTACAATGAGCAGTTCTTC. Translated: CASSFPGLAEDTSSYNEQFF. The whole variable domain, remainder taken from reference TRBV28 and TRBJ2-1, is DVKVTQSSRYLVKRTGEKVFLECVQDMDHENMFWYRQDPGLGLRLIYFSYDVKMKEKGDIPEGYSVSREKKERFSLILESASTNQTSMYLCASSFPGLAEDTSSYNEQFFGPGTRLTVL.

This chain links TRBV5-4 with TRBJ2-1; tentatively, D is TRBD2 (5 bases). CDR1 is SGHNT and CDR2 is YYREEE in the germline V gene (reference sequence). V shed 0 bases and J shed 8 bases, with 9 bases lying between them. There are 13 residues in the CDR3. The CDR3 DNA sequence: TGTGCCAGCAGCTTGGGGGAGACCGATGAGCAGTTCTTC. Translated, it gives CASSLGETDEQFF.

In its sample, this clone was seen once. This chain connects TRBV19 to TRBJ1-4, with D possibly matching TRBD1 (5 bases). V was shortened by 3 bases and J by 7 bases, with 21 bases between the two germline ends. The CDR3 consists of 17 residues. CDR1 LNHDA and CDR2 SQIVND come from the germline V gene (reference sequence). The CDR3, as DNA: TGTGCCAGTAGTATTTATTTTCAGGGCCCATTGGGTGAAAAACTGTTTTTT. Protein sequence: CASSIYFQGPLGEKLFF. The entire variable domain, with the rest obtained from reference TRBV19 and TRBJ1-4, is as follows: DGGITQSPKYLFRKEGQNVTLSCEQNLNHDAMYWYRQDPGQGLRLIYYSQIVNDFQKGDIAEGYSVSREKKESFPLTVTSAQKNPTAFYLCASSIYFQGPLGEKLFFGSGTQLSVL.

J is TRBJ2-3 and V is TRBV28, with TRBD2 matching 11 bases. Germline CDR1 MDHEN, CDR2 SYDVKM. This CDR3 has 15 residues. V shed 3 bases and J 4 bases; nucleotides not matched to a gene: 3. CDR3 in amino acids: CASSFLAGGSDTQYF. The CDR3, as DNA: TGTGCCAGCAGTTTTCTAGCGGGAGGTTCAGATACGCAGTATTTT.

The chain carries TRBV4-1 and TRBJ2-4, with D possibly matching TRBD1 (6 bases). The CDR3 consists of 15 residues. Deletions cut 3 bases from V and 3 bases from J, with 12 bases between. Germline V gene sequence: CDR1 MGHRA, CDR2 YSYEKL. CDR3: CASSHTGLSKNIQYF. Here the CDR3 DNA reads TGCGCCAGCAGCCACACAGGGTTGAGCAAAAACATTCAGTACTTC.

The V call is TRBV9, the J call TRBJ1-1; 9 bases agree with TRBD1. From germline, CDR1 is SGDLS and CDR2 YYNGEE. V was clipped by 4 bases and J by 6 bases; unmatched bases: 7. This CDR3 comprises 14 residues. CDR3 residues: CASSPGTGHAEAFF. DNA for the CDR3: TGTGCCAGCAGCCCAGGGACAGGGCACGCTGAAGCTTTCTTT. Full variable domain (remainder filled in from reference TRBV9 and TRBJ1-1): DSGVTQTPKHLITATGQRVTLRCSPRSGDLSVYWYQQSLDQGLQFLIQYYNGEERAKGNILERFSAQQFPDLHSELNLSSLELGDSALYFCASSPGTGHAEAFFGQGTRLTVV.

About this clone: Other DNA sequences within the sample encode an identical CDR3. The chain has TRBV7-9 and TRBJ2-7, with 10 bases that match TRBD2. The CDR3 is made up of 15 amino acids. Germline V gives CDR1 SEHNR, CDR2 FQNEAQ (reference sequence). V lost 5 bases and J lost 4; bases outside the gene matches: 8. CDR3 region: CASSQDRTSGYEQYF. In DNA, the CDR3 is TGTGCCAGCAGCCAGGATCGGACTAGCGGATACGAGCAGTACTTC. Filled out from reference TRBV7-9 and TRBJ2-7, the complete variable domain reads DTGVSQNPRHKITKRGQNVTFRCDPISEHNRLYWYRQTLGQGPEFLTYFQNEAQLEKSRLLSDRFSAERPKGSFSTLEIQRTEQGDSAMYLCASSQDRTSGYEQYFGPGTRLTVT.

This rearrangement joins TRBV19 to TRBJ2-1; perhaps TRBD2 as D (5 bases). Trimming stripped 5 bases from V and 10 bases from J, with 24 bases between. Germline V gives CDR1 LNHDA, CDR2 SQIVND (reference sequence). The CDR3 consists of 16 residues. Here the CDR3 reads CASSSSSLVEDWEQFF. In nucleotides, the CDR3 is TGTGCCAGTAGTTCTTCGAGTCTTGTGGAGGATTGGGAGCAGTTCTTC.

The chain uses TRBV11-2 and TRBJ2-2; 14 bases agree with TRBD2. The germline V gene encodes CDR1 SGHAT and CDR2 FQNNGV. CDR3 size: 17 residues. V was clipped by 5 bases and J by 0 bases; unmatched bases: 2. The CDR3 is CASSRTSGRTNTGELFF. In DNA form, the CDR3 reads TGTGCCAGCAGCCGGACTAGCGGGAGGACGAACACCGGGGAGCTGTTTTTT.

This clone is medium-sized by share. The chain links TRBV29-1 to TRBJ2-7, with D unresolved. V was trimmed by 4 bases and J by 4 bases, leaving 8 bases between them. The CDR3 consists of 11 residues. Germline V lookup: CDR1 SQVTM, CDR2 ANQGSEA. CDR3 in amino acids: CSVGSTYEQYF. DNA for the CDR3: TGCAGCGTTGGGAGTACATACGAGCAGTACTTC.

In its sample, this clone was seen once. This same CDR3 is encoded by further DNA sequences in the sample. This chain uses TRBV7-8 with TRBJ2-3; the match to TRBD2 covers 9 bases. This CDR3 is built from 15 residues. Germline lookup yields CDR1 SGHVS and CDR2 FQNEAQ. The junction had 0 bases not matched to a gene; V was cut back by 2 bases and J by 0 bases. CDR3 sequence (DNA): TGTGCCAGCAGCTTAACTAGCGGGAGCACAGATACGCAGTATTTT. It encodes CASSLTSGSTDTQYF.

V is TRBV4-1 and J is TRBJ2-2, with 11 positions matching TRBD2. Trimming cost V 4 bases and J 5 bases; bases outside gene matches: 3. There are 15 residues in the CDR3. The germline gives CDR1 MGHRA, CDR2 YSYEKL. The CDR3 loop reads CASSLRTSGTGELFF. CDR3 DNA sequence: TGCGCCAGCAGCCTGAGGACTAGCGGGACCGGGGAGCTGTTTTTT.

The rearrangement links TRBV7-9 to TRBJ2-1; perhaps TRBD1 as D (5 bases). Between the trimmed V and J ends, which lost 5 bases and 8 bases, there was a span of 10 bases. From germline, CDR1 is SEHNR and CDR2 FQNEAQ (reference sequence). The CDR3 is 12 amino acids. The CDR3 spells CASSSQGDEQFF. The CDR3 region has the DNA TGTGCCAGCAGCAGTCAGGGTGATGAGCAGTTCTTC.

V is TRBV28 and J is TRBJ2-7, with no clear D. The V gene lost 3 bases and the J gene lost 2 bases, with 11 bases spanning the gap. CDR3 length: 14 residues. The germline CDR1 and CDR2 sequences are MDHEN and SYDVKM. CDR3: CASSLGFFTYEQYF. CDR3 nucleotide sequence: TGTGCCAGCAGTTTGGGCTTCTTTACCTACGAGCAGTACTTC.

DNA for the CDR3: TGTGCCAGCAGCTCCACTAGCGGGAGCTATGAGCAGTTCTTC. Translated: CASSSTSGSYEQFF. The chain recombines TRBV7-9 with TRBJ2-1; 11 bases fit TRBD2. V shed 4 bases, J shed 8 bases, and the junction held 4 bases outside the gene matches. Germline values: CDR1 SEHNR, CDR2 FQNEAQ (reference sequence). CDR3 size: 14 residues.

This clone was seen just once. The chain combines TRBV28 with TRBJ2-7; D unresolved. V shed 3 bases and J shed 2 bases, with 8 bases lying between them. Germline-derived CDR1 and CDR2 are MDHEN and SYDVKM. This CDR3 has 13 amino acids. CDR3 DNA: TGTGCCAGCAGTTTTGGCACCCCCTACGAGCAGTACTTC. Protein sequence: CASSFGTPYEQYF.